What follows is one T cell receptor beta chain and its context. What it binds is unknown. The CDR3 loop spans 15 amino acids. V was shortened by 4 bases and J by 2 bases, with 15 bases between the two germline ends. Germline values: CDR1 SGHRS, CDR2 YFSETQ. The sample belongs to a study of shared clonotypes between healthy human individuals. Measured with immunoSEQ multiplex PCR; TCRdb has only the in-frame clones, and not every one. The table shows fewer than 2.5 million clones, with roughly 93% occurring only once. General study points: Naive subsets generally had larger estimated richness than memory subsets. Only blood samples were collected, and tissue repertoires likely differ. Expectations were that clonotype sharing among donors would be affected by sequencing depth.

The sequencing input was naive CD4+ T cells from PBMCs. Subset noted: CD45RA+ positively selected. The sequence was collected from a man younger than 35 in good health. Some clones in this sample may be carry-over from other donors' samples. V and J are TRBV5-1 and TRBJ1-1, with D unclear. The CDR3 here is CASSQGSSSNTEAFF. DNA for the CDR3: TGCGCCAGCAGCCAAGGGAGCTCGTCAAACACTGAAGCTTTCTTT.